This TCR beta chain is from a study of shared clonotypes between healthy human individuals. Whole-study results and caveats: Represented genetic and exposure-history diversity was restricted by having few donors. Sharing across four donors was seen in approximately 5.2% of naive CD4 clonotypes. Researchers found naive subsets generally carried larger estimated richness than memory subsets.

Notes on this clone: The antigen remains undetermined.

The assay was immunoSEQ multiplex PCR, and TCRdb's table has in-frame clones only and misses some. The sample lists around 340,000 clones; around 70% were seen once. V was clipped by 0 bases and J by 0 bases; unmatched bases: 1. This CDR3 region has 15 residues. The germline gives CDR1 LGHNA, CDR2 YNFKEQ. Sequencing input: memory CD4+ T cells sorted from blood. Noted subset: CD45RA-negative fraction. V usage is TRBV4-2 and J usage is TRBJ2-5; the match to TRBD2 covers 7 bases. The receptor was isolated from a young man in good health. The CDR3 loop is CASSQEGGYQETQYF. Written as DNA, the CDR3 is TGTGCCAGCAGCCAAGAGGGAGGGTACCAAGAGACCCAGTACTTC.